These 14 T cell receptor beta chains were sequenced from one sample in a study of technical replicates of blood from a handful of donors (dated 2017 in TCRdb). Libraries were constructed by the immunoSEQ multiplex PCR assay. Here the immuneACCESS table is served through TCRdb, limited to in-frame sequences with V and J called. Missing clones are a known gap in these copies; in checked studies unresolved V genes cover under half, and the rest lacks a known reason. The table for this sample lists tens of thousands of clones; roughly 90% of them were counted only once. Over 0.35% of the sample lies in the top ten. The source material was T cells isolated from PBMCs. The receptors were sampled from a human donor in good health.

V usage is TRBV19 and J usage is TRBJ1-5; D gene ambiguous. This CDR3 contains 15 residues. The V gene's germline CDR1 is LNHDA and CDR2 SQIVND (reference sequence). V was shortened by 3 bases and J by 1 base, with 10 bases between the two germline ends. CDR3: CASSIEGISNQPQHF. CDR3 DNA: TGTGCCAGTAGTATTGAGGGAATAAGCAATCAGCCCCAGCATTTT.

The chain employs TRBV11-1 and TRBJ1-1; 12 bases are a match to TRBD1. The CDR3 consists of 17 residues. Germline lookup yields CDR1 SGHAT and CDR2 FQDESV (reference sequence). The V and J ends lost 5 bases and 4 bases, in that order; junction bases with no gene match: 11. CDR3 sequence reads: CASSAGQGALRGTEAFF. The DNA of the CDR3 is TGTGCCAGCAGCGCGGGACAGGGGGCTTTAAGGGGCACTGAAGCTTTCTTT.

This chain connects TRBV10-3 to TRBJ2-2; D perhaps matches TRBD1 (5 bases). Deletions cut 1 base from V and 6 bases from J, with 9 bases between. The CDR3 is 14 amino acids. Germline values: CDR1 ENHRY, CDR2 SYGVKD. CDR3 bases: TGTGCCATCAGTGAGTACAGGAATCCCGGGGAGCTGTTTTTT. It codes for CAISEYRNPGELFF.

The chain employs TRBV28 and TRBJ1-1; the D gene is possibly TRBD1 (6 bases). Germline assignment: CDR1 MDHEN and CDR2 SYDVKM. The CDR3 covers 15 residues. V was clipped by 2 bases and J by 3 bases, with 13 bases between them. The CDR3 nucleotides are TGTGCCAGCAGTTTAAGGTGGGGACAACACACTGAAGCTTTCTTT. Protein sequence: CASSLRWGQHTEAFF. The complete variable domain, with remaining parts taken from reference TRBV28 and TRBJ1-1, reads DVKVTQSSRYLVKRTGEKVFLECVQDMDHENMFWYRQDPGLGLRLIYFSYDVKMKEKGDIPEGYSVSREKKERFSLILESASTNQTSMYLCASSLRWGQHTEAFFGQGTRLTVV.

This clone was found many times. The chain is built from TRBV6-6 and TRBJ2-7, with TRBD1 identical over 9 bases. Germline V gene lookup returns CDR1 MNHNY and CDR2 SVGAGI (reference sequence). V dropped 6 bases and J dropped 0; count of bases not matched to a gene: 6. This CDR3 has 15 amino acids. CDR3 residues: CASRAGTGSSYEQYF. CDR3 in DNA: TGTGCCAGCAGAGCCGGGACAGGGAGCTCCTACGAGCAGTACTTC.

Written as DNA, the CDR3 is TGTGCCAGCAGCCCCCGGGAGCGGGGCTACGAGCAGTACTTC. This sequence encodes CASSPRERGYEQYF. V gene TRBV7-8 combines with J gene TRBJ2-7, with 7 bases lining up with TRBD2. The V and J ends lost 5 bases and 3 bases, in that order; junction bases with no gene match: 7. CDR1 is SGHVS and CDR2 is FQNEAQ in the germline V gene. This CDR3 contains 14 residues.

CDR3 bases: TGTGCCTGGAGTTCGCCTAGCGCAAGGGCCTACGAGCAGTACTTC. Translated: CAWSSPSARAYEQYF. V and J are TRBV30 and TRBJ2-7, with D maybe TRBD2 (6 bases). V dropped 2 bases and J dropped 2 bases, with 16 bases sitting between them. This CDR3 is 15 amino acids long. The germline V gene encodes CDR1 GTSNPN and CDR2 SVGIG (reference sequence).

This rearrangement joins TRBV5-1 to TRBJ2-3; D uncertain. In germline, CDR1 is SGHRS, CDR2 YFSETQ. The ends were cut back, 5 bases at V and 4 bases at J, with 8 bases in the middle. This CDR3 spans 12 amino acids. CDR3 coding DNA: TGCGCCAGCAGGTTCTTTGCAGATACGCAGTATTTT. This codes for CASRFFADTQYF. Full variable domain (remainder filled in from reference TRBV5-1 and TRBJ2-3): KAGVTQTPRYLIKTRGQQVTLSCSPISGHRSVSWYQQTPGQGLQFLFEYFSETQRNKGNFPGRFSGRQFSNSRSEMNVSTLELGDSALYLCASRFFADTQYFGPGTRLTVL.

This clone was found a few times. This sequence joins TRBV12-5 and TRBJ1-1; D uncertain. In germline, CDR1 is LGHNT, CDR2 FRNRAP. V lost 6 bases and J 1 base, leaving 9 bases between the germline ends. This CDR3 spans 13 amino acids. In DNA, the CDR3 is TGTGCTAGTGGCGGACTGAGGAACACTGAAGCTTTCTTT. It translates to CASGGLRNTEAFF.

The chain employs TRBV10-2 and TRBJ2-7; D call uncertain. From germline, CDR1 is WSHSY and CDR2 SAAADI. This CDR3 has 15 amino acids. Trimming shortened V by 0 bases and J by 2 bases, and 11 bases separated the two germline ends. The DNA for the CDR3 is TGCGCCAGCAGTGAGTCGGCTTCCCCGACCTACGAGCAGTACTTC. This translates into CASSESASPTYEQYF.

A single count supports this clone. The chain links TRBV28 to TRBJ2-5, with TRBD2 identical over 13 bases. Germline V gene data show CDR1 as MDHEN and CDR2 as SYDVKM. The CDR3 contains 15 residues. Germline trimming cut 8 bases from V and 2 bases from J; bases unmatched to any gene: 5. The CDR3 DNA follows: TGTGCCAGCCGGACTAGCGGGAGTAGGCAAGAGACCCAGTACTTC. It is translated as CASRTSGSRQETQYF.

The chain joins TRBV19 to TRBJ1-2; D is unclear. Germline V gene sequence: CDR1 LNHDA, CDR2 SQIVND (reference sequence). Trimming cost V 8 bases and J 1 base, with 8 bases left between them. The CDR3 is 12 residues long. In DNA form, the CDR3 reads TGTGCCAGTCGGGTAATTAACTATGGCTACACCTTC. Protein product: CASRVINYGYTF.

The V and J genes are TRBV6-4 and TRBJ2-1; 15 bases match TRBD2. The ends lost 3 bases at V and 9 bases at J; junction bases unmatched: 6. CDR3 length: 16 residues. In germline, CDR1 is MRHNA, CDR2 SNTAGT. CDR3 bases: TGTGCCAGCAGTGAGGGGACTAGCGGGAGGATTAGTGAGCAGTTCTTC. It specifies CASSEGTSGRISEQFF.

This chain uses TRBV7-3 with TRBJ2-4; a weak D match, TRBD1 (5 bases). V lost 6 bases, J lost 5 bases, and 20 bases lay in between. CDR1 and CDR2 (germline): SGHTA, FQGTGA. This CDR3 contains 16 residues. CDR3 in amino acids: CASRHIGREWENIQYF. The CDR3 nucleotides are TGTGCCAGCAGGCATATCGGCAGGGAATGGGAAAACATTCAGTACTTC.